This T cell receptor (beta chain) was identified in a study of cytomegalovirus exposure and HLA in healthy donors. Overall study findings and caveats: Presence/absence analyses assumed roughly uniform sequencing depth across donors, which may not hold. A later analysis linked a missense variant in DCLRE1C to the trimming of TCR beta V and J genes. In a later analysis, HLA-associated TCR beta chains were more clonally expanded than equally common others.

The PCR used 60 Vbeta and 13 Jbeta primers. TCRdb's copy holds only in-frame clones and misses some; the assay was immunoSEQ multiplex PCR. The sample lists about 140,000 clones; roughly three fifths were seen once. Points on this clone: Its matching antigen is unknown.

Donors were nominally healthy when sampled, though unrecorded immune exposures were likely. CDR1 and CDR2 (germline): SGHTA, FQGNSA. V was cut by 6 bases and J by 2 bases, with 14 bases left in between. The CDR3 has 14 amino acids. Material for sequencing was PBMCs. The TCR was taken from a male donor in good health and CMV-seronegative. The chain combines TRBV7-2 with TRBJ2-7, with D possibly being TRBD2 (6 bases). CDR3 loop: CASRRSIAAYEQYF. For the CDR3, the DNA is TGTGCCAGCAGGAGGTCTATAGCGGCCTACGAGCAGTACTTC.